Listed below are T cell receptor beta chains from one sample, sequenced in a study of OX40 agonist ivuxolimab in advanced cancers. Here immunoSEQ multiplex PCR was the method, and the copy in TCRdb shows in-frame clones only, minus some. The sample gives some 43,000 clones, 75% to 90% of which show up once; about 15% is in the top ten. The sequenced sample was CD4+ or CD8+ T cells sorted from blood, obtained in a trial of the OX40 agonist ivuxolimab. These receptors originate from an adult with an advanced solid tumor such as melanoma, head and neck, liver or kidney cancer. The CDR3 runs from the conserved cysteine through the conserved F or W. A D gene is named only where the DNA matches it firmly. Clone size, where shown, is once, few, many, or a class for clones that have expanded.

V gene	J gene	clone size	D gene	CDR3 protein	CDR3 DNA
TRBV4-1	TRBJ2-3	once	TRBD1	CASSQDGFPTGDHTDTQYF	TGCGCCAGCAGCCAAGATGGGTTCCCGACAGGGGACCACACAGATACGCAGTATTTT
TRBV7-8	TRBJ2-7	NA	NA	CASSLAGPYEQYF	TGTGCCAGCAGCTTAGCGGGGCCCTACGAGCAGTACTTC
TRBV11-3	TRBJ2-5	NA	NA	CASSLRWKETQYF	TGTGCCAGCAGCTTAAGATGGAAGGAGACCCAGTACTTC
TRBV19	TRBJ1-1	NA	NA	CASSYTLNTEAFF	TGTGCCAGTAGTTACACGCTGAACACTGAAGCTTTCTTT
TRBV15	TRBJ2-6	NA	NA	CATTEDTGANVLTF	TGTGCCACCACAGAGGACACTGGGGCCAACGTCCTGACTTTC
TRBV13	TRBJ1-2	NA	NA	CASSLRTSPIEDGYTF	TGTGCCAGCAGCTTACGCACAAGCCCTATTGAGGATGGCTACACCTTC
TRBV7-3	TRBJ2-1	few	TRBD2	CASSRSSGASYNEQFF	TGTGCCAGCAGCCGATCGAGCGGGGCCTCCTACAATGAGCAGTTCTTC
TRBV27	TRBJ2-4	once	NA	CASCLTGLAKNIQYF	TGTGCCAGCTGCCTCACAGGTCTAGCCAAAAACATTCAGTACTTC
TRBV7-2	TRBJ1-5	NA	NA	CASSHAGPYSNQPQHF	TGTGCCAGCAGCCACGCGGGACCCTACTCTAATCAGCCCCAGCATTTT
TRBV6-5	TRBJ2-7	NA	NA	CASTGTYEQYF	TGTGCCAGCACAGGTACTTACGAGCAGTACTTC
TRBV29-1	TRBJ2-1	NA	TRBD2	CSVESTSGGGNEQFF	TGCAGCGTTGAGTCGACTAGCGGGGGGGGCAATGAGCAGTTCTTC
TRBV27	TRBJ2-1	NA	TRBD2	CASSLLEVSSGIYNEQFF	TGTGCCAGCAGTTTATTAGAGGTGTCTAGCGGGATTTACAATGAGCAGTTCTTC
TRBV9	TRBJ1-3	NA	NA	CASRNRANTIYF	TGTGCCAGCAGAAACAGGGCGAACACCATATATTTT
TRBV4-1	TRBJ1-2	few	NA	CASSQDRRGDGYTF	TGCGCCAGCAGCCAAGATCGCAGGGGTGATGGCTACACCTTC
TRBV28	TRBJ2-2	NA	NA	CASSVTGTGELFF	TGTGCCAGCAGTGTTACTGGCACCGGGGAGCTGTTTTTT
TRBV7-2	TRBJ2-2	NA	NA	CASSPLGVLPRELFF	TGTGCCAGCAGCCCCCTTGGGGTCTTACCCCGGGAGCTGTTTTTT
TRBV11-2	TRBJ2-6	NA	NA	CASSEVISGANVLTF	TGTGCCAGCAGCGAAGTTATCTCTGGGGCCAACGTCCTGACTTTC
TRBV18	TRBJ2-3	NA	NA	CASSDLVKADTQYF	TGTGCCAGCTCAGACCTCGTTAAAGCAGATACGCAGTATTTT
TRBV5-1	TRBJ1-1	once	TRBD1	CASSTGGNTEAFF	TGCGCCAGCAGCACAGGGGGAAACACTGAAGCTTTCTTT
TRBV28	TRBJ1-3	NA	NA	CASSFPSSGNTIYF	TGTGCCAGCAGTTTTCCGAGCTCTGGAAACACCATATATTTT
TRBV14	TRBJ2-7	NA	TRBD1	CASSQGPGQVTYEQYF	TGTGCCAGCAGCCAAGGGCCCGGACAGGTTACCTACGAGCAGTACTTC
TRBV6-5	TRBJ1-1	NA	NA	CASNLLEPMNTEAFF	TGTGCCAGCAACCTACTTGAGCCGATGAACACTGAAGCTTTCTTT
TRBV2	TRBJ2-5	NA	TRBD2	CASSGTGSGGQETQYF	TGTGCCAGCAGTGGGACGGGAAGCGGGGGGCAAGAGACCCAGTACTTC
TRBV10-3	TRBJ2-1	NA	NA	CAISESVDEQFF	TGTGCCATCAGTGAGTCGGTGGATGAGCAGTTCTTC
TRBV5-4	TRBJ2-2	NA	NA	CASSLLTGELFF	TGTGCCAGCAGCCTATTGACCGGGGAGCTGTTTTTT
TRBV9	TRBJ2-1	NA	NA	CASSVDGGAYNEQFF	TGTGCCAGCAGCGTAGACGGGGGCGCATACAATGAGCAGTTCTTC
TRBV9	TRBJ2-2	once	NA	CASMGTGELFF	TGTGCCAGCATGGGAACCGGGGAGCTGTTTTTT
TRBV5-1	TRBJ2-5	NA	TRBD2	CASSNSGSQETQYF	TGCGCCAGCAGCAATAGCGGGTCCCAAGAGACCCAGTACTTC
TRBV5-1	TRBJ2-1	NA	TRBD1	CASSPRQGVDEQFF	TGCGCCAGCAGCCCCCGACAGGGGGTGGATGAGCAGTTCTTC
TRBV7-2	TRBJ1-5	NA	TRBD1	CASSLGTGGNQPQHF	TGTGCCAGCAGCTTAGGGACAGGGGGAAATCAGCCCCAGCATTTT
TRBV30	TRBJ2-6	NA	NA	CAWSASANVLTF	TGTGCCTGGAGTGCTTCGGCCAACGTCCTGACTTTC
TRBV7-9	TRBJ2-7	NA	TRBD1	CASSLLTGAYEQYF	TGTGCCAGCAGCTTGCTGACAGGGGCCTACGAGCAGTACTTC
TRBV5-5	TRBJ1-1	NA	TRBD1	CASSLWGQDMNTEAFF	TGTGCCAGCAGCTTGTGGGGACAGGACATGAACACTGAAGCTTTCTTT
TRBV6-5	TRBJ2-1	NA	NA	CASSLGSTYNEQFF	TGTGCCAGCAGTCTCGGGAGTACCTACAATGAGCAGTTCTTC
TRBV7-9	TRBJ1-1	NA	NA	CASSFPGSTEAFF	TGTGCCAGCAGCTTCCCGGGGAGCACTGAAGCTTTCTTT
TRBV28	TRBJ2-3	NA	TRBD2	CASSSDVMSGRSDTQYF	TGTGCCAGCAGCTCGGACGTTATGAGCGGGAGGTCAGATACGCAGTATTTT
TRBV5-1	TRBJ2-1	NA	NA	CASSLGQGGYNEQFF	TGCGCCAGCAGCTTGGGTCAGGGTGGGTACAATGAGCAGTTCTTC
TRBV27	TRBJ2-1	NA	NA	CASRGGGSSYNEQFF	TGTGCCAGCAGGGGGGGCGGAAGCTCCTACAATGAGCAGTTCTTC
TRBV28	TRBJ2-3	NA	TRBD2	CASSSIVYRGEADTQYF	TGTGCCAGCAGTTCGATCGTCTACCGGGGGGAGGCAGATACGCAGTATTTT
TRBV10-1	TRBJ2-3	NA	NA	CASSDWQGGTDTQYF	TGCGCCAGCAGTGACTGGCAAGGGGGCACAGATACGCAGTATTTT
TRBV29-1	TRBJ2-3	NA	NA	CSVDINGAGAEDTQYF	TGCAGCGTTGATATAAATGGCGCAGGGGCAGAGGATACGCAGTATTTT
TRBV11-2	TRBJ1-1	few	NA	CASSYTEAFF	TGTGCCAGCAGCTACACTGAAGCTTTCTTT
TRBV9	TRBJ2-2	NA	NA	CASSVVQVITNTGELFF	TGTGCCAGCAGCGTAGTACAGGTCATTACGAACACCGGGGAGCTGTTTTTT
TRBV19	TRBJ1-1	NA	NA	CASSIVGQGDTEAFF	TGTGCCAGTAGTATAGTAGGGCAGGGAGACACTGAAGCTTTCTTT
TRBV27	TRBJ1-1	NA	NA	CASRKQGSDTEAFF	TGTGCCAGCAGGAAACAGGGATCGGACACTGAAGCTTTCTTT
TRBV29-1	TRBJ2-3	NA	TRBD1	CSVPHRGKTDTQYF	TGCAGCGTACCCCACAGGGGGAAAACAGATACGCAGTATTTT
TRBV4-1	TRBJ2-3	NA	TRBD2	CASSPSGGSGDTQYF	TGCGCCAGCAGCCCCAGCGGGGGGAGCGGAGATACGCAGTATTTT
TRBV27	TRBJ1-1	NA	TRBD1	CASSLSRQGATEAFF	TGTGCCAGCAGTTTATCGAGACAGGGGGCCACTGAAGCTTTCTTT
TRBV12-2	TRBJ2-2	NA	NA	CASRLGTGGASNTGELFF	TGTGCAAGTCGCTTGGGGACAGGAGGAGCTTCGAACACCGGGGAGCTGTTTTTT
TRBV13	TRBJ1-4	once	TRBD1	CASSSSVGTGDSTNEKLFF	TGTGCCAGCAGCTCGTCCGTGGGGACAGGGGACTCAACTAATGAAAAACTGTTTTTT
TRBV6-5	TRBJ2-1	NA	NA	CASTYVDEQFF	TGTGCCAGCACCTACGTCGATGAGCAGTTCTTC
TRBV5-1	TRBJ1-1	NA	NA	CASHLGGEAFF	TGCGCCAGCCATTTAGGGGGGGAAGCTTTCTTT
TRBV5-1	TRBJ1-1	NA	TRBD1	CASSLGQGDAEAFF	TGCGCCAGCAGCTTGGGACAGGGTGACGCTGAAGCTTTCTTT
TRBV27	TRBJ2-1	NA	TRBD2	CASSLDLAGGTYNEQFF	TGTGCCAGCAGTTTAGACCTAGCGGGGGGCACTTACAATGAGCAGTTCTTC
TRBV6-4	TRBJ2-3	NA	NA	CASSEAGTDTQYF	TGTGCCAGCAGCGAGGCAGGCACAGATACGCAGTATTTT
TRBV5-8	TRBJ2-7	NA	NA	CASSLEGLFSYEQYF	TGTGCCAGCAGCTTGGAGGGACTCTTCTCCTACGAGCAGTACTTC